This TCR beta chain emerged from a study of T cell changes during pregnancy in multiple sclerosis. CDR1 SEHNR and CDR2 FQNEAQ come from the germline V gene (reference sequence). The ends lost 5 bases at V and 6 bases at J; junction bases unmatched: 7. The length of the CDR3 is 14 residues. TCRdb's table, derived via immunoSEQ multiplex PCR, lists solely in-frame clones and lacks some. In the table there are about 35,000 clones, roughly nine tenths of which are singletons. Source: CD4+ T cells from peripheral blood mononuclear cells, taken in the second trimester of pregnancy. The J gene is TRBJ1-2, the V gene TRBV7-9, with TRBD1 matching 9 bases. The sequence was obtained from a female donor with multiple sclerosis, enrolled in a pregnancy study. The CDR3 bases are TGTGCCAGCAGCGACCGGACAGGGGAGAATGGCTACACCTTC. Its protein product is CASSDRTGENGYTF.